The T cell receptor (beta chain) described here comes from a study of blood T cell repertoires in COVID-19. Across the study: There were acute and convalescent COVID-19 samples, and they came from the United States, Italy and Spain. Sources were T cells, B-cell-depleted T cells, or PBMCs; the material itself was cDNA or gDNA.

The germline CDR1 and CDR2 sequences are DFQATT and SNEGSKA (reference sequence). The V and J ends lost 3 bases and 9 bases, in that order; junction bases with no gene match: 7. The CDR3 loop spans 13 amino acids. Study processing details: The assay estimated nucleated cells by amplifying reference gene primers. Sequencing was performed with immunoSEQ multiplex PCR; in TCRdb, only in-frame clones are kept and a portion is missing. V, J and clone size are taken as reported in that table, and D and trimming were inferred from the DNA itself. The sample consists of 100,000 to 150,000 clones, about 79% of them appearing once.

This chain joins TRBV20-1 and TRBJ2-5; 10 bases line up with TRBD2. This TCR came from a woman aged 65 to 85 with acute or convalescent COVID-19. Sequenced material: peripheral blood. CDR3 protein: CSASSGGTRAQYF. The CDR3 nucleotides are TGCAGTGCTAGTAGCGGGGGGACCCGCGCCCAGTACTTC.